This T cell receptor beta chain is drawn from a study of shared clonotypes between healthy human individuals. Study-level points and caveats: Limited genetic and exposure-history diversity came from having few donors.

The assay was immunoSEQ multiplex PCR, and TCRdb's table has in-frame clones only and misses some. The table includes approximately 2,000,000 clones, under 95% detected once. V lost 3 bases and J 4 bases, leaving 14 bases between the germline ends. CDR3 size: 14 residues. CDR1 is GTSNPN and CDR2 is SVGIG in the germline V gene (reference sequence). As concerns this clone: Its antigen is as yet unknown.

This TCR came from a man younger than 35 in good health. Some clones in this sample may be carry-over from other donors' samples. The material sequenced was naive CD4+ T cells from PBMCs. Stated subset: CD45RA+ positively selected. This chain uses TRBV30 with TRBJ2-3; D possibly corresponds to TRBD2 (6 bases). The CDR3 reads CAWSIGTGADTQYF. For the CDR3, the DNA is TGTGCCTGGAGCATCGGGACTGGCGCAGATACGCAGTATTTT.